This T cell receptor (beta chain) was sequenced for a study of blood T cells in healthy people across ages (dated by TCRdb to about 2015). The study in broad terms: In model experiments, template switching captured roughly one uniquely barcoded TCR beta cDNA molecule for every two T cells. The study measured age-related changes in TCR beta repertoire diversity using deep sequencing normalized with unique cDNA molecular identifiers. Donors were grouped into four age groups: young (average approximately 16 years), middle-aged (approximately 41), aged (approximately 67) and long-lived (about 82). To avoid experimental bias, donors of different ages were distributed randomly across sequencing lanes. For two donors (one aged 18 to 29 and one aged 80 or older), the study analyzed two additional independent replicas of 1 million unique cDNA reads from the same blood draw. Overall study outcomes, separate from this receptor: Donor CMV infection status was unknown, potentially confounding age-related changes in expanded clonotypes. Compared with the aged group, the long-lived group had more naive CD4+ T cells, fewer expanded clones and increased TCR diversity, suggesting age selection. Since profiling was done on bulk unsorted PBMCs, naive and antigen-experienced compartments could not be conclusively compared. Estimates of total diversity based on one million sequenced T cells were considered lower bounds and underestimates. Observed TCR beta diversity per million T cells fell roughly linearly with age, and a significant reduction was already apparent by age around 40. Observed TCR beta diversity correlated strongly with the percentage of naive T cells measured by flow cytometry.

From cysteine to phenylalanine, the CDR3 is 16 amino acids long. The kept DNA is CDR3 alone, 48 bases in frame from the first base. CDR1 and CDR2, looked up from the germline V gene, are KGHDR and SFDVKD. V has 1 base trimmed and J has 6 bases trimmed; junction bases matching no gene number 7. Library preparation was by 5' RACE. For sequencing, an Illumina HiSeq 2500 was employed. The second PCR ran for roughly 7 to 11 cycles and used a J-beta primer mix along with a sample-barcoded 5' primer. Each TCR beta cDNA molecule received a unique molecular identifier from a template-switch 5' adaptor carrying 12 random nucleotides. Each sample yielded at least 2.5 million CDR3-containing paired-end reads. The Mint cDNA synthesis kit, primed by a TRBC-specific oligonucleotide, was used to synthesize first-strand cDNA from all RNA. Following uracil-DNA glycosylase treatment, all cDNA underwent a first 18-cycle PCR with the universal primers M1SS and BC2_uni_R. In the original analysis: For normalization, 1 million high-quality reads were randomly selected from each sample, with every read carrying a distinct molecular identifier. Instead of being binned into consensus sequences, reads that shared molecular identifiers were thrown out. MiTCR, with a Q25 quality threshold and the strictest error-elimination algorithm, was used for CDR3 identification, clonotype clustering and error correction. Lower-bound total TCR beta diversity was estimated with a nonparametric unseen species model using Euler transformation. Using fastp trimming at Q25 and MiXCR clonotype assembly, TCRdb reanalyzed the public sequencing data and kept in-frame beta chains. A single entry per CDR3 protein holds the most common genes and DNA from its merged rows. Clone size and V and J calls follow TCRdb, not the original study. This sample has over a million distinct CDR3 sequences in its table, and around 39% of those were observed once. 6.5% to 10% of the sample is held by the ten biggest clonotypes.

The donors were some 36 Caucasian individuals from Russia, aged roughly 6 to 100 years, who were systemically healthy. Each donor gave 8 to 10 milliliters of peripheral blood, collected into EDTA-treated Vacutainer tubes. Ficoll-Paque density-gradient centrifugation was used to isolate PBMCs, with at least 6 million obtained per sample. Total RNA, at least 5 micrograms per sample, was extracted from PBMCs with Trizol reagent. The percentages of naive CD45RAhigh/CD27high T cells were determined by flow cytometry on a PBMC aliquot from every donor. This clonotype was found a few times. It has no known antigen specificity. Base qualities are not provided; no much larger clone lies one nucleotide away.

The chain couples TRBV24-1 to TRBJ1-4, and TRBD1 matches 7 of the central bases. This clonotype was sampled from a young woman in good health. The specimen was blood. The CDR3 region has the sequence CATSDFAHRGDEKLFF. The DNA sequence is TGTGCCACCAGTGATTTTGCCCACAGGGGAGATGAAAAACTGTTTTTT.